This T cell receptor (beta chain) comes out of a study of identical twins. Regarding the study as a whole: With abundant cord blood beta clonotypes, insertions were fewer; memory repertoires showed no such pattern. Modeled out-of-frame TCR alpha sharing in monozygotic twins fell below observed levels.

This clonotype has more than one count but fewer than ten. Its antigen is still unknown. TCRdb re-called the 5' RACE reads with MiXCR, one entry per CDR3 protein. The table records 450,000 or so distinct CDR3 sequences, 20% to 25% of them present only once. The V gene lost 5 bases and the J gene lost 10 bases, with 17 bases spanning the gap. Germline CDR1 MNHEY, CDR2 SMNVEV (reference sequence). The CDR3 runs to 14 residues. The same sample was also used in a study of T cells expressing NK-cell markers. That work adds: Sorted CD3+CD56+NKG2C+, CD3+CD56+NKG2C- and CD3+CD56-NKG2C+ T cells supplied TCR beta repertoires. The eight sequenced donors comprised seven who were HCMV-seropositive and one who was seronegative.

The specimen was CD4+ T cells sorted from blood. V is TRBV27 and J is TRBJ2-2; D gene ambiguous. This sequence originates from a woman aged 18-35 years in good health. The chain's CDR3 is CASSPNRPLMELFF. The CDR3 DNA is TGTGCCAGCAGTCCAAATCGACCTCTCATGGAGCTGTTTTTT.